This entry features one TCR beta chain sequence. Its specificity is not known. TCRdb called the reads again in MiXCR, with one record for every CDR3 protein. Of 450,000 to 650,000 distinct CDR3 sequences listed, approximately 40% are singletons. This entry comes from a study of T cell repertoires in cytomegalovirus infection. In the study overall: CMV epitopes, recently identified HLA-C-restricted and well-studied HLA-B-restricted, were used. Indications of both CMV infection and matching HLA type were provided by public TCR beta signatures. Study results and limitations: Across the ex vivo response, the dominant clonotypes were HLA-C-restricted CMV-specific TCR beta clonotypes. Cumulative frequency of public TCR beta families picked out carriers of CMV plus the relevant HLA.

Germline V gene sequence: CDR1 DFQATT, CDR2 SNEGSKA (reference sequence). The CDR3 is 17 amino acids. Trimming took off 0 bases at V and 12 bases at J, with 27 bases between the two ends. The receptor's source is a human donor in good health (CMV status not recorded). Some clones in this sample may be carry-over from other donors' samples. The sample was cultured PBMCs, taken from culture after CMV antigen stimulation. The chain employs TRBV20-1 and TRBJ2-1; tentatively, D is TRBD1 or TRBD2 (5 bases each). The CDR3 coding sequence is TGCAGTGCTAGAGATTGGGGCGAAGCCGCGGGTTTAGTAGGGCAGTTCTTC. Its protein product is CSARDWGEAAGLVGQFF.